The present T cell receptor (beta chain) was sequenced within a study of blood T cell repertoires in COVID-19. For the study at large: The cDNA or gDNA used as material had been derived from T cells, B-cell-depleted T cells, or PBMCs.

Cohorts were assigned according to the clinical history that participants reported. Repertoires were generated with immunoSEQ multiplex PCR, while TCRdb's copy carries only in-frame clones and drops some. Of 230,000 or so clones listed, 70% to 90% were seen once; the top ten hold 6.6%. This CDR3 spans 12 amino acids. V lost 2 bases, J lost 6 bases, and 5 bases lay in between. The sequence derives from a woman aged 50 to 60 who had been exposed to COVID-19. The sequenced material came from PBMCs or T cells enriched from blood (not recorded which). The V and J genes are TRBV12-3 or TRBV12-4 and TRBJ1-5; D uncertain. The CDR3 spells CASSLSVQPQHF. CDR3 nucleotides: TGTGCCAGCAGTTTATCGGTTCAGCCCCAGCATTTT.